This entry lists 21 T cell receptor beta chains sequenced from one sample in a study of blood T cells in healthy people across ages. Combining a sample-barcoded 5' primer with a J-beta primer mix, a second PCR ran for about 7 to 11 cycles. TCRdb analysed the 5' RACE reads with MiXCR anew, one entry per CDR3 protein. The sample has about 800,000 distinct CDR3 sequences, about 25% seen once. A further study also used this sample, focusing on T cells of mothers and their children.

Sequenced input: blood. The receptors stem from a boy between 10 and 17 years old in good health.

This sequence joins TRBV19 and TRBJ2-4; 7 nucleotides line up with TRBD1. Per the germline V gene, CDR1 is LNHDA and CDR2 is SQIVND (reference sequence). V lost 3 bases and J lost 8; bases outside the gene matches: 4. This CDR3 has 13 amino acids. The CDR3 DNA is TGTGCCAGTAGTATGAGACAGGGTTACATTCAGTACTTC. This gives the protein CASSMRQGYIQYF.

This clonotype showed up just a few times. The chain is built from TRBV27 and TRBJ2-7; 12 positions agree with TRBD1. The germline V gene encodes CDR1 MNHEY and CDR2 SMNVEV (reference sequence). The V and J ends lost 3 bases and 5 bases, in that order; junction bases with no gene match: 11. This CDR3 comprises 17 residues. The CDR3: CASSFFRGTGGFHEQYF. The CDR3 DNA follows: TGTGCCAGCAGTTTTTTCCGCGGGACAGGGGGCTTCCACGAGCAGTACTTC.

This chain uses TRBV7-8 with TRBJ1-2; no reliable D call. The CDR3 is 13 amino acids. V lost 0 bases, J lost 1 base, and 3 bases lay in between. Germline CDR1 and CDR2: SGHVS and FQNEAQ. CDR3 sequence reads: CASSLANNYGYTF. The CDR3 DNA sequence: TGTGCCAGCAGCTTAGCAAATAACTATGGCTACACCTTC.

This clonotype was seen a few times. The J gene is TRBJ2-1, the V gene TRBV21-1; TRBD1 reflects the table's D call only, with no check against the DNA. TRBV21-1 is described as a pseudogene. The CDR3 runs to 15 residues. The CDR3 protein is CASRGRGLPNNEQFF. CDR3 bases: TGTGCCAGCAGGGGCAGGGGACTCCCGAACAATGAGCAGTTCTTC.

This clonotype was seen more than once but under ten times. The rearrangement links TRBV7-2 to TRBJ2-4; D perhaps matches TRBD1 (5 bases). Trimming took 0 bases from V and 8 from J, leaving 14 bases between them. Per the germline V gene, CDR1 is SGHTA and CDR2 is FQGNSA. This CDR3 is built from 15 residues. The CDR3 spells CASSLATADIYIQYF. CDR3 nucleotides: TGTGCCAGCAGCTTAGCGACAGCAGATATATACATTCAGTACTTC.

This chain joins TRBV13 and TRBJ1-1, with unresolved D. This CDR3 is 14 amino acids long. The V gene lost 5 bases and the J gene lost 0 bases, with 10 bases spanning the gap. Germline V gene data show CDR1 as PRHDT and CDR2 as FYEKMQ (reference sequence). CDR3 loop: CASSPNRVNTEAFF. In DNA form, the CDR3 reads TGTGCCAGCAGCCCCAATCGGGTGAACACTGAAGCTTTCTTT. Supplemented by reference TRBV13 and TRBJ1-1, the full variable domain reads AAGVIQSPRHLIKEKRETATLKCYPIPRHDTVYWYQQGPGQDPQFLISFYEKMQSDKGSIPDRFSAQQFSDYHSELNMSSLELGDSALYFCASSPNRVNTEAFFGQGTRLTVV.

V usage is TRBV29-1 and J usage is TRBJ2-7; a weak D match, TRBD2 (6 bases). With 1 base removed from V and 3 bases from J, the gap between germline ends came to 19 bases. In germline, CDR1 is SQVTM, CDR2 ANQGSEA. The CDR3 is 16 residues long. CDR3 coding DNA: TGCAGCGTTGAAGGGGCCGGGACGGGACTCAACTACGAGCAGTACTTC. Translated, it gives CSVEGAGTGLNYEQYF.

This clonotype was seen more than once but under ten times. This chain connects TRBV27 to TRBJ1-2, with 9 bases fitting TRBD1. Looked up from germline, CDR1 is MNHEY and CDR2 is SMNVEV (reference sequence). V lost 6 bases, J lost 2 bases, and 4 bases stayed unmatched. The length of the CDR3 is 14 residues. CDR3 sequence: CASRRTGANYGYTF. The CDR3 nucleotides read TGTGCCAGCAGGCGGACAGGGGCGAACTATGGCTACACCTTC.

V gene TRBV9 combines with J gene TRBJ1-4; D perhaps matches TRBD1 (6 bases). The V and J ends lost 3 bases and 3 bases respectively, with 15 bases between them. This CDR3 is built from 16 residues. Germline V CDR1 and CDR2: SGDLS, YYNGEE. The CDR3 DNA is TGTGCCAGCAGCGACTCCAGGGGTCAGGCTAATGAAAAACTGTTTTTT. Translating gives CASSDSRGQANEKLFF.

The CDR3 loop is CASSLSHYYEQYF. The CDR3 bases are TGTGCCAGCAGTTTATCCCACTACTACGAGCAGTACTTC. V is TRBV12-3 or TRBV12-4 and J is TRBJ2-1; no definite D call. The J call may not be correct, given that the DNA end is closer to TRBJ2-7. There are 13 residues in the CDR3.

The sample holds a few counts of this clonotype. DNA for the CDR3: TGTGCCAGCAGTGAATTTATTGCGGGACCCCCAGATACGCAGCATTTT. Its protein product is CASSEFIAGPPDTQHF. The chain has TRBV25-1 and TRBJ2-3; D possibly corresponds to TRBD1 (5 bases). The DNA end is a closer match to TRBJ1-5, so the J assignment may be wrong. Germline loops: CDR1 MGHDK, CDR2 SYGVNS. This CDR3 is 16 amino acids long.

Ten or more counts support this clonotype. This chain links TRBV11-1 with TRBJ2-5; TRBD2 matches 11 bases. The junction had 6 bases not matched to a gene; V was cut back by 4 bases and J by 2 bases. The CDR3 runs to 16 residues. CDR1 and CDR2 (germline): SGHAT, FQDESV (reference sequence). CDR3 bases: TGTGCCAGCAGCTCCGGGACTAGCGGACGACAAGAGACCCAGTACTTC. This gives the protein CASSSGTSGRQETQYF.

The rearrangement joins TRBV10-3 to TRBJ2-2; 7 nucleotides align to TRBD1. This CDR3 has 17 amino acids. The J segment lost 4 bases and the V segment lost 2 bases, leaving 10 bases of the junction unmatched. In germline, CDR1 is ENHRY, CDR2 SYGVKD. The CDR3 protein is CAISEPYRGRGTGELFF. In DNA form, the CDR3 reads TGTGCCATCAGTGAGCCCTATAGGGGGCGCGGCACCGGGGAGCTGTTTTTT.

On this clonotype itself: The junction does not match germline at one end; this may be a read error. The chain is built from TRBV5-1 and TRBJ2-7, with TRBD2 matching 15 bases. The CDR3 contains 18 residues. Germline V gene lookup returns CDR1 SGHRS and CDR2 YFSETQ. CDR3 DNA sequence: TGCGCCAGCGGCTTGGGACTAGCGGGGGGAGTAGTGAACTACGAGCAGTACTTC. It translates to CASGLGLAGGVVNYEQYF.

The J gene is TRBJ1-4, the V gene TRBV28; a possible D gene is TRBD1 (6 bases). There are 14 residues in the CDR3. The germline CDR1 and CDR2 sequences are MDHEN and SYDVKM. V was cut by 1 base and J by 7 bases, with 10 bases left in between. CDR3 in amino acids: CASSLLGAFEKLFF. The CDR3 DNA reads TGTGCCAGCAGTTTATTGGGGGCTTTTGAAAAACTGTTTTTT.

V gene TRBV6-2 or TRBV6-3 combines with J gene TRBJ1-5, with D perhaps TRBD1 (5 bases). Germline CDR1 and CDR2: MNHEY and SVGEGT. This CDR3 is built from 18 residues. V was shortened by 2 bases and J by 0 bases, with 17 bases between the two germline ends. The DNA for the CDR3 is TGTGCCAGCAGTTACCAAGGGACCATGGGGGATAGCAATCAGCCCCAGCATTTT. This gives the protein CASSYQGTMGDSNQPQHF.

This sequence joins TRBV3-1 and TRBJ1-2, with no clear D. The CDR3 is made up of 13 amino acids. The V end lost 2 bases, the J end lost 1 base, and 5 bases lay between the germline ends. Per the germline V gene, CDR1 is LGHDT and CDR2 is YNNKEL (reference sequence). The CDR3 protein is CASSQSINYGYTF. The CDR3 DNA reads as TGTGCCAGCAGCCAAAGTATTAACTATGGCTACACCTTC.

The J gene is TRBJ2-5, the V gene TRBV28; the match to TRBD2 covers 9 bases. The CDR3 runs 13 residues. Per the germline V gene, CDR1 is MDHEN and CDR2 is SYDVKM. The trim removed 8 bases at V and 4 bases at J, leaving 5 bases unmatched. The CDR3 sequence is CASGAGGRETQYF. In DNA, the CDR3 is TGTGCCAGCGGGGCGGGGGGGCGAGAGACCCAGTACTTC.

This clonotype was counted between two and nine times. The genes are TRBV5-6 and TRBJ2-7; 8 bases line up with TRBD1. The V gene end was trimmed by 1 base and the J gene end by 4 bases; junction bases not matched to a gene: 13. Germline CDR1 SGHDT, CDR2 YYEEEE. The length of the CDR3 is 17 residues. CDR3 protein: CASSLPDREPIQYEQYF. CDR3 sequence (DNA): TGTGCCAGCAGCTTGCCGGACAGGGAACCAATCCAGTACGAGCAGTACTTC. Supplemented by reference TRBV5-6 and TRBJ2-7, the full variable domain reads DAGVTQSPTHLIKTRGQQVTLRCSPKSGHDTVSWYQQALGQGPQFIFQYYEEEERQRGNFPDRFSGHQFPNYSSELNVNALLLGDSALYLCASSLPDREPIQYEQYFGPGTRLTVT.

This clonotype was picked up a small number of times. The chain recombines TRBV6-2 or TRBV6-3 with TRBJ1-2, with 9 bases identical to TRBD1. Germline CDR1 reads MNHEY; CDR2 reads SVGEGT. Losses at the gene ends were 2 bases for V and 8 bases for J; bases not matched to a gene: 15. This CDR3 spans 17 amino acids. This CDR3 is CASSYPDVWTGDRGYTF. CDR3 coding DNA: TGTGCCAGCAGTTACCCAGACGTCTGGACAGGGGATCGCGGCTACACCTTC.

V and J are TRBV28 and TRBJ2-5; a possible D gene is TRBD1 (5 bases). Germline CDR1 reads MDHEN; CDR2 reads SYDVKM. V was trimmed by 5 bases and J by 7 bases, leaving 20 bases between them. The length of the CDR3 is 15 residues. The CDR3 reads CASSPWTPSKGTQYF. The CDR3 DNA reads as TGTGCCAGCAGTCCCTGGACACCCAGTAAAGGGACCCAGTACTTC.